This T cell receptor (beta chain) was sequenced during a study of CD8+ T cells in alopecia areata. Whole-study context: Percent of scalp involved defined treated patients' severity scores.

Treatment meaning: oral pan-JAK inhibitor, 5-10 mg twice daily. Sorting of PBMCs yielded the CD4+ and CD8+ T cells. Investigators isolated RNA and reverse transcribed it into cDNA to act as the sequencing template. The assay was immunoSEQ multiplex PCR, and TCRdb's table has in-frame clones only and misses some. The sample consists of roughly 110,000 clones, 56% of them appearing once. This CDR3 is built from 14 residues. Trimming stripped 4 bases from V and 1 base from J, with 8 bases between. CDR1 and CDR2 from the germline V gene are ENHRY and SYGVKD. This sequence joins TRBV10-3 and TRBJ1-5; D remains unclear. The origin of this receptor is a human donor with alopecia areata. The material sequenced was CD4+ T cells sorted from blood, taken at week 24, from a patient treated with tofacitinib. Here the CDR3 DNA reads TGTGCCATCAGTGTTACGGACAGCAATCAGCCCCAGCATTTT. It is translated as CAISVTDSNQPQHF.